The clone carrying this T cell receptor beta chain was observed at least ten times. This sample was included in a study of molecular identifiers for immune sequencing clone quantification. Per the germline V gene, CDR1 is MDHEN and CDR2 is SYDVKM. Trimming took off 2 bases at V and 0 bases at J, with 11 bases between the two ends. The CDR3 covers 16 residues. Each CDR3 protein is one row after TCRdb ran MiXCR on the PCR reads. The data contain some 680,000 distinct CDR3 sequences, roughly 27% of them singletons. Construction of naive CD8 libraries employed about 18,000 to 1,000,000 sorted cells together with 10%, 30% or 50% RNA.

The sequenced sample was naive CD8+ T cells from blood, with Jurkat cell RNA spiked in. The subset was: FACS-sorted CD8+CD4-CCR7+CD45RA+ naive T cells. The rearrangement links TRBV28 to TRBJ2-4; D possibly corresponds to TRBD1 (5 bases). This TCR derives from a human donor in good health. Some libraries in this study had Jurkat cell RNA spiked in. The CDR3 sequence is CASSLETDLAKNIQYF. CDR3 sequence (DNA): TGTGCCAGCAGTTTAGAGACAGATCTAGCCAAAAACATTCAGTACTTC.